This T cell receptor beta chain was recorded in a study of siplizumab effects on memory and regulatory T cells. The repertoire was sequenced with immunoSEQ multiplex PCR; TCRdb's copy has only in-frame clones and lacks some. The repertoire holds 100,000 or so clones, with 93% as singletons. General study points: Apparently key alloresponse contributors, naive T cells also seemed more diverse than memory cells. Sequences below about 10^-5 frequency were poorly captured. As a result, only a minor fraction of alloreactive clones mapped to unstimulated subsets.

Details on this clone: The antigen remains undetermined.

There are 15 residues in the CDR3. Unmatched junction bases numbered 5, after V lost 4 bases and J lost 5 bases. Germline V CDR1 and CDR2: ENHRY, SYGVKD. V and J are TRBV10-3 and TRBJ1-4; TRBD1 matches at 9 bases. The sequenced sample consisted of CD4+ T cells sorted from blood. This TCR was recovered from a human donor in good health. CDR3 residues: CAISGGTGTNEKLFF. The DNA for the CDR3 is TGTGCCATCAGTGGGGGGACAGGGACAAATGAAAAACTGTTTTTT.